This T cell receptor (beta chain) was recorded in a study of blood T cell repertoires in COVID-19. Study-wide context: PBMCs, B-cell-depleted T cells, or T cells were the source of the cDNA or gDNA that made up the material.

In the original workflow: Amplification of reference gene primers provided the estimated nucleated cell counts. TCRdb keeps only in-frame clones here, not all; method: immunoSEQ multiplex PCR. V, J and clone size were drawn from that table, and D and trimming were deduced from the DNA. The repertoire includes 25,000 to 30,000 clones, about three quarters of them detected once, and around 21% sits in the top ten. Material: peripheral blood. The source is a boy younger than 10 with active or convalescent COVID-19.

The CDR3 sequence is CASSQDIGLAGDEQYF. In DNA form, the CDR3 reads TGCGCCAGCAGCCAAGATATTGGACTAGCGGGAGACGAGCAGTACTTC. The chain recombines TRBV4-1 with TRBJ2-7, with 13 bases that match TRBD2. Looked up from germline, CDR1 is MGHRA and CDR2 is YSYEKL. Trimming at V came to 0 bases and at J to 5 bases, leaving 4 bases not matched to a gene. The CDR3 is made up of 16 amino acids.